The present T cell receptor beta chain was sequenced within a study of T cells in Graves' hyperthyroidism and ophthalmopathy. Study summary: Peripheral blood specimens were obtained at initial diagnosis, prior to any treatment. Whole-study findings and limits: Before onset, by a median of around 6.4 months, the model predicted ophthalmopathy. Blood held most thyroid clonotypes expanded above 0.001 frequency.

Germline V gene lookup returns CDR1 MGHRA and CDR2 YSYEKL. The CDR3 covers 17 residues. The V and J ends lost 5 bases and 1 base, in that order; junction bases with no gene match: 12. In this sample, this clonotype turned up a few times. Its antigen is not known. RNA transcripts gave rise to amplified TCR beta CDR3 regions. RT-PCR in the first round (using the HTBI primer set) targeted the TCR CDR3. One entry per CDR3 protein, called by TCRdb with MiXCR from the multiplex PCR reads. The sample contains 300,000 to 400,000 distinct CDR3 sequences, 15% to 20% of which appear only once. Diagnoses rested on clinical symptoms, serum thyroxine and TRAb, thyroid ultrasound and orbital computed tomography.

This clonotype was obtained from a young man with Graves' ophthalmopathy. Input material: blood. The chain couples TRBV4-1 to TRBJ1-1; 8 bases match TRBD1. DNA for the CDR3: TGCGCCAGCAGCGTACGTCCGGGACAGGTGGGGAACACTGAAGCTTTCTTT. Translating gives CASSVRPGQVGNTEAFF.